This T cell receptor (beta chain) stems from a study of T cell repertoires in cytomegalovirus infection. MiXCR, applied by TCRdb to the reads, yields one record per CDR3 protein. The profile shows a few hundred thousand distinct CDR3 sequences, 8% to 10% of them singletons. V dropped 2 bases and J dropped 5 bases, with 12 bases sitting between them. Germline V gene sequence: CDR1 SGHTA, CDR2 FQGNSA. The CDR3 covers 15 residues. Only a few counts were recorded for this clonotype. Sequences were obtained from PBMCs. This TCR was sampled from a human donor in good health (CMV status not recorded). Some clones in this sample may be carry-over from other donors' samples. The chain carries TRBV7-2 and TRBJ2-2; D gene unclear. The CDR3 loop reads CASSLYGFGTGELFF. In DNA form, the CDR3 reads TGTGCCAGCAGCTTATACGGATTCGGAACCGGGGAGCTGTTTTTT. The whole variable domain, remainder taken from reference TRBV7-2 and TRBJ2-2, is GAGVSQSPSNKVTEKGKDVELRCDPISGHTALYWYRQSLGQGLEFLIYFQGNSAPDKSGLPSDRFSAERTGGSVSTLTIQRTQQEDSAVYLCASSLYGFGTGELFFGEGSRLTVL.